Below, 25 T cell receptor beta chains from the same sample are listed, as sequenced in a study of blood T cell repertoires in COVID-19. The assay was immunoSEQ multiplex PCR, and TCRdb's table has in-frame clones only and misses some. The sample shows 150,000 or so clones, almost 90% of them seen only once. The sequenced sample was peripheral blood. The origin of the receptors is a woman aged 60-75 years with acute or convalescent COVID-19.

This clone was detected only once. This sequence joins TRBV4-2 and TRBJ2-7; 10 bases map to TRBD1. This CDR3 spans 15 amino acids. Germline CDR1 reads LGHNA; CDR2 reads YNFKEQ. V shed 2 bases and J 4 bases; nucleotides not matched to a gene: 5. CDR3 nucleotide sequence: TGTGCCAGCAGCCAAACCGACAGGGGGCTATACGAGCAGTACTTC. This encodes CASSQTDRGLYEQYF.

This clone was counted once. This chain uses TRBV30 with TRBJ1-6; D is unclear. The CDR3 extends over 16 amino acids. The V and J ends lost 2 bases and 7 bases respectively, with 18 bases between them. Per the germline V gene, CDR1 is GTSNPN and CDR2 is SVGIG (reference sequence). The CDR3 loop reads CAWSTPAGRLNSPLHF. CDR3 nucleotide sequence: TGTGCCTGGAGTACCCCCGCGGGCCGGCTAAATTCACCCCTCCACTTT.

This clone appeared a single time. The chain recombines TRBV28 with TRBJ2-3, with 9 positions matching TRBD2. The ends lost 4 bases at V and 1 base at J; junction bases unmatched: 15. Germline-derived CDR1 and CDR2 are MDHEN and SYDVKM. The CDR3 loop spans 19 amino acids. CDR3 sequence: CASSSWRERGASRTDTQYF. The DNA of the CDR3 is TGTGCCAGCAGTTCGTGGCGGGAGCGGGGGGCCTCCCGCACAGATACGCAGTATTTT. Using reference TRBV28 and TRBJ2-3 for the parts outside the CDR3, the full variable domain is DVKVTQSSRYLVKRTGEKVFLECVQDMDHENMFWYRQDPGLGLRLIYFSYDVKMKEKGDIPEGYSVSREKKERFSLILESASTNQTSMYLCASSSWRERGASRTDTQYFGPGTRLTVL.

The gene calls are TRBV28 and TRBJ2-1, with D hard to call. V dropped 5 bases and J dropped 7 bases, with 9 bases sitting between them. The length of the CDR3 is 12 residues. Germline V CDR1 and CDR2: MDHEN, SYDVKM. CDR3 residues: CASSILGNEQFF. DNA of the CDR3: TGTGCCAGCAGTATCCTCGGGAATGAGCAGTTCTTC.

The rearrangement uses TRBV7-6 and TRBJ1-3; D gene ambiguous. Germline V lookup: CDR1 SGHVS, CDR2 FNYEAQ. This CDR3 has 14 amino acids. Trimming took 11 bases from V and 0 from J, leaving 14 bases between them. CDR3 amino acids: CASSYPGSGNTIYF. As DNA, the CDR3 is TGTGCCTCCTCCTACCCCGGCTCTGGAAACACCATATATTTT.

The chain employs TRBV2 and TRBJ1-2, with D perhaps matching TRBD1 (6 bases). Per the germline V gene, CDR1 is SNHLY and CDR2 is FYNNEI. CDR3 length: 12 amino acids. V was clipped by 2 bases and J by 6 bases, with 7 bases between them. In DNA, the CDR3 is TGTGCCAGCAGTGAATCAGGGGATGGCTACACCTTC. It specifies CASSESGDGYTF.

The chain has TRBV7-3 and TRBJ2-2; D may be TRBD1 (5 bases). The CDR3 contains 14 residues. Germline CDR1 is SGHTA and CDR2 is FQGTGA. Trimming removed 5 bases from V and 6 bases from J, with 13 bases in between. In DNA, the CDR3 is TGTGCCAGCAGCCCTATTCAGGGCGCCGGGGAGCTGTTTTTT. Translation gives CASSPIQGAGELFF.

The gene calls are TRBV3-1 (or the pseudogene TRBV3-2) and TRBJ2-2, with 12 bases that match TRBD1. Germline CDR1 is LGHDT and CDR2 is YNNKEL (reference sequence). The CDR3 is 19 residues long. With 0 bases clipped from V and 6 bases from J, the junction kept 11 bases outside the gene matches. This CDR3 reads CASSQDRRDRGHGAGELFF. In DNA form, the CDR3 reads TGTGCCAGCAGCCAAGATCGGCGGGACAGGGGGCATGGGGCCGGGGAGCTGTTTTTT.

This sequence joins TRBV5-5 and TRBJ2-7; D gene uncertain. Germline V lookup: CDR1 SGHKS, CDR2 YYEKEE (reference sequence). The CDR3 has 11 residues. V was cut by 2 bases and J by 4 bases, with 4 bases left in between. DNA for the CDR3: TGTGCCAGCAGCTTTAGTTACGAGCAGTACTTC. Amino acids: CASSFSYEQYF.

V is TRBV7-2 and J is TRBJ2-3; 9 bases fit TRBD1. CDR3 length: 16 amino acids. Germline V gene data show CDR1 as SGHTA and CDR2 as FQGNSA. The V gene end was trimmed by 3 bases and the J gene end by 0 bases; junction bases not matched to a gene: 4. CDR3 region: CASSLGQGHSTDTQYF. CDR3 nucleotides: TGTGCCAGCAGCTTGGGACAGGGCCATAGCACAGATACGCAGTATTTT.

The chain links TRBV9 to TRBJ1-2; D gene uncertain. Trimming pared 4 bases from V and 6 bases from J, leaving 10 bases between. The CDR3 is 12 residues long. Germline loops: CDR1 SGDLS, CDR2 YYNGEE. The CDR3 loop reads CASSSGSDGYTF. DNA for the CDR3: TGTGCCAGCAGCTCCGGGTCAGATGGCTACACCTTC. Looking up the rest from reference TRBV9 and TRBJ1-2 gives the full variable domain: DSGVTQTPKHLITATGQRVTLRCSPRSGDLSVYWYQQSLDQGLQFLIQYYNGEERAKGNILERFSAQQFPDLHSELNLSSLELGDSALYFCASSSGSDGYTFGSGTRLTVV.

CDR3 in amino acids: CASSPGTDYGYTF. The DNA for the CDR3 is TGTGCCAGCAGCCCCGGGACAGACTATGGCTACACCTTC. V is TRBV11-1 and J is TRBJ1-2; 7 nucleotides line up with TRBD1. The V gene's germline CDR1 is SGHAT and CDR2 FQDESV (reference sequence). Losses at the gene ends were 5 bases for V and 3 bases for J; bases not matched to a gene: 3. The CDR3 extends over 13 amino acids.

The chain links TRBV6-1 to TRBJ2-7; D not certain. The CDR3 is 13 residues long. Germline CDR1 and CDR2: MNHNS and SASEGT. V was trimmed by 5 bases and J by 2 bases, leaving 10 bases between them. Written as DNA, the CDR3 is TGTGCCAGCAGTTCCCTAGAAACCTACGAGCAGTACTTC. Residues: CASSSLETYEQYF.

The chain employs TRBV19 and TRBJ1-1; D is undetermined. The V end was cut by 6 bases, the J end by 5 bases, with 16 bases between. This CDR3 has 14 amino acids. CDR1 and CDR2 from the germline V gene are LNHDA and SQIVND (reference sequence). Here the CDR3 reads CASRANGGRTEAFF. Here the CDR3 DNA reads TGTGCCAGTAGGGCCAATGGAGGGAGGACTGAAGCTTTCTTT.

The CDR3 nucleotides read TGCGCCAGCAGCCAAGAAGAGGGGGCAAGGGGAAACACCATATATTTT. Translated, it gives CASSQEEGARGNTIYF. The V call is TRBV4-1, the J call TRBJ1-3; 7 bases line up with TRBD1. CDR3 length equals 16 residues. V lost 0 bases, J lost 4 bases, and 6 bases stayed unmatched. Germline V CDR1 and CDR2: MGHRA, YSYEKL.

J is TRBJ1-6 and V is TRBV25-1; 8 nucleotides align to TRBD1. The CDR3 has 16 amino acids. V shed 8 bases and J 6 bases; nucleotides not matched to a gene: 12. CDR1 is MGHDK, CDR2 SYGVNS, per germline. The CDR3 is CASGGGPGQVNSPLHF. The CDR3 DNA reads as TGTGCCAGCGGAGGCGGACCGGGACAGGTTAATTCACCCCTCCACTTT.

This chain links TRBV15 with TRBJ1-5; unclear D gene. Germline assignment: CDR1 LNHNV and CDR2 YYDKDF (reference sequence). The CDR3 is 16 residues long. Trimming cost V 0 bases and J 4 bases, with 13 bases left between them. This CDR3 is CATSRDRYSSNQPQHF. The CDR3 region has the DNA TGTGCCACCAGCAGAGATCGATACAGCTCAAATCAGCCCCAGCATTTT.

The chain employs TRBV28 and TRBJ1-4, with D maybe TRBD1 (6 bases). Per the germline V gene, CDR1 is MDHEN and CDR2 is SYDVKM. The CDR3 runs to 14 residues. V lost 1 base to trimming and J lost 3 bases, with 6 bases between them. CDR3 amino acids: CASSLYRANEKLFF. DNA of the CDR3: TGTGCCAGCAGTTTATACAGGGCTAATGAAAAACTGTTTTTT.

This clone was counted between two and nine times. CDR3 nucleotide sequence: TGTGCCAGCAGCCAGACAGTCCAAGAGACCCAGTACTTC. This codes for CASSQTVQETQYF. The gene calls are TRBV3-1 (or the pseudogene TRBV3-2) and TRBJ2-5, with D possibly TRBD1 on 5 matching bases. The CDR3 is 13 amino acids. CDR1 and CDR2 (germline): LGHDT, YNNKEL (reference sequence). V was clipped by 3 bases and J by 1 base, with 6 bases between them.

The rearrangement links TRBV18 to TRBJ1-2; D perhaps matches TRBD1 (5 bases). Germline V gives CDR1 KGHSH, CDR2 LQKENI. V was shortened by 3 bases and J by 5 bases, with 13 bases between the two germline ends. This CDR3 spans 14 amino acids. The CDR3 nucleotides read TGTGCCAGCTCACCGGAGGGGTTGGATTATGGCTACACCTTC. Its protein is CASSPEGLDYGYTF.

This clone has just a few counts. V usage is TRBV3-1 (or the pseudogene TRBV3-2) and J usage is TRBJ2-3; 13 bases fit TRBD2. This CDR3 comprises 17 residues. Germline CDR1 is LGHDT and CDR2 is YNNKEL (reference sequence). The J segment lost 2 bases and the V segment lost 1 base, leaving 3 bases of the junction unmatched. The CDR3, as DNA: TGTGCCAGCAGCCAAGGGACTAGCGGGGGTAACACAGATACGCAGTATTTT. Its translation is CASSQGTSGGNTDTQYF.

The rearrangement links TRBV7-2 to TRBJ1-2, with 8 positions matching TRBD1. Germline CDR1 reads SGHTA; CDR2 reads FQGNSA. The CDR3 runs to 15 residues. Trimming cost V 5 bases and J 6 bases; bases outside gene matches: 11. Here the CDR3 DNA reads TGTGCCAGCAGCAATACGGACAGGGCGGGGGATGGCTACACCTTC. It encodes CASSNTDRAGDGYTF.

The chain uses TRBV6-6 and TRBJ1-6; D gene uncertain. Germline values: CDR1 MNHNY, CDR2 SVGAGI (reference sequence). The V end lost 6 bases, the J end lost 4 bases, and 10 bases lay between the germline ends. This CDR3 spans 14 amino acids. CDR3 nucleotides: TGTGCCAGCAGGGCTGTCTCTTATAATTCACCCCTCCACTTT. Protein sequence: CASRAVSYNSPLHF.

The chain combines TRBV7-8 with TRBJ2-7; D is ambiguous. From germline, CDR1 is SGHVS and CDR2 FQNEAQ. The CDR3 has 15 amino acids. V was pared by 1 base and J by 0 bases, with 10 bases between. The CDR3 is CASSLEAGSSYEQYF. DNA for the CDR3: TGTGCCAGCAGCTTAGAGGCAGGCAGCTCCTACGAGCAGTACTTC.

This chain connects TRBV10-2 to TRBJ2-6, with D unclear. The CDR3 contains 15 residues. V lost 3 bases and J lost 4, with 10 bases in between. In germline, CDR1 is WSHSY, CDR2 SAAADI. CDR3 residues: CASSDLRRGANVLTF. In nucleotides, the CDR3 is TGCGCCAGCAGTGACCTCAGGCGCGGGGCCAACGTCCTGACTTTC.